Reported below is one T cell receptor beta chain. Antigen unknown. V lost 2 bases and J 5 bases, leaving 15 bases between the germline ends. From germline, CDR1 is SQVTM and CDR2 ANQGSEA. This CDR3 region has 14 residues. The data were obtained in a study of OX40 agonist ivuxolimab in advanced cancers. Across the whole study: Patients received the agonistic anti-OX40 (CD134) antibody ivuxolimab.

Excluded were patients having autoimmune disease history or systemic immunosuppression. Study-wide findings and caveats: Some patients who did not respond also had low normalized T-cell clonal expansion. Dosing at 0.1 to 3.0 mg/kg was accompanied by clonal expansion of CD4+ and CD8+ blood T cells by week 6.

Measured with immunoSEQ multiplex PCR; TCRdb has only the in-frame clones, and not every one. Found here are fewer than 70,000 clones, 80% to 90% of them singletons; the top ten hold approximately 2.2%. This TCR was sampled from an adult with an advanced solid tumor such as melanoma, head and neck, liver or kidney cancer. Sequencing was performed on CD4+ or CD8+ T cells sorted from blood, taken in a trial of the OX40 agonist ivuxolimab. The V and J genes are TRBV29-1 and TRBJ1-2, with D perhaps TRBD1 (5 bases). The CDR3 DNA reads TGCAGCGTTGAATTCAGTTTAGGGGATTATGGCTACACCTTC. Translated: CSVEFSLGDYGYTF.